Sequencing of this T cell receptor (beta chain) was carried out in a study of blood T cell repertoires in COVID-19. Turning to the study itself: From the United States, Italy and Spain came samples of acute and convalescent COVID-19. From T cells, B-cell-depleted T cells, or PBMCs came the material, which was cDNA or gDNA.

There are a few counts of this clone. As handled by the study authors: The assay estimated nucleated cells by amplifying reference gene primers. Assay: immunoSEQ multiplex PCR; the TCRdb copy retains only in-frame clones and omits some. The V and J calls and clone size were taken over from that table, and D and trimming were inferred from the DNA. The repertoire has tens of thousands of clones, more than 75% of them found once; the top ten carry roughly an eighth. The TCR originated in a woman older than 75 with acute or convalescent COVID-19. The sequencing input was peripheral blood.

The DNA of the CDR3 is TGTGCCAGTAGTGAACAGGGGCGCCGGACAGATACGCAGTATTTT. It yields the protein CASSEQGRRTDTQYF. The V gene is TRBV19, the J gene TRBJ2-3, with 7 positions matching TRBD1. Germline CDR1 LNHDA, CDR2 SQIVND (reference sequence). Trimming cost V 5 bases and J 3 bases; bases outside gene matches: 8. This CDR3 contains 15 residues.